This TCR beta chain came from a study of cytomegalovirus exposure and HLA in healthy donors. Study information: Of all 400 or so donors who were genotyped, roughly 81% belonged to the Caucasian-associated ancestry cluster.

Germline V gene lookup returns CDR1 SGDLS and CDR2 YYNGEE. CDR3 length: 15 residues. The germline V and J ends were trimmed by 0 bases and 0 bases, with 10 bases remaining between them. PCR primers comprised 60 Vbeta and 13 Jbeta primers. Assay used: immunoSEQ multiplex PCR; TCRdb lists only in-frame clones, some missing. Of roughly 180,000 clones detected, 77% appear once; the ten largest clones hold about 1.5%. The chain is built from TRBV9 and TRBJ2-7, with no clear D. This TCR was recovered from a man aged 18-30 years in good health and CMV-seronegative. The specimen was PBMCs. The CDR3 DNA reads TGTGCCAGCAGCGTAGAGCCGGCGGTCTCCTACGAGCAGTACTTC. Translated, it gives CASSVEPAVSYEQYF.